This T cell receptor beta chain was captured by sequencing in a study of T cells after yellow fever vaccination. Findings and limits, study-wide: Abundant clonotypes from the bulk population could get into FACS-sorted repertoires as contaminants.

Germline V gene lookup returns CDR1 MNHNS and CDR2 SASEGT. The CDR3 contains 17 residues. V was pared by 6 bases and J by 0 bases, with 6 bases of the junction left unmatched. This clonotype was counted at least ten times. What it recognizes is unknown. Making TCR cDNA involved 5'RACE template switching, which added UMIs and a universal primer site. MiXCR was run by TCRdb on the 5' RACE reads, yielding one entry per CDR3 protein. The repertoire holds 110,000 to 150,000 distinct CDR3 sequences, with 5% to 7.5% as singletons. This chain links TRBV6-1 with TRBJ2-6; 9 bases fit TRBD1. This TCR was recovered from a man in his thirties or forties who received the YFV17D yellow fever vaccine. This material consisted of CD4+ T cells sorted from PBMCs, taken 10 days after the yellow fever booster vaccination. The CDR3 DNA is TGTGCCAGCAGCACCGGGACAGGGTCCTCTGGGGCCAACGTCCTGACTTTC. Protein product: CASSTGTGSSGANVLTF.